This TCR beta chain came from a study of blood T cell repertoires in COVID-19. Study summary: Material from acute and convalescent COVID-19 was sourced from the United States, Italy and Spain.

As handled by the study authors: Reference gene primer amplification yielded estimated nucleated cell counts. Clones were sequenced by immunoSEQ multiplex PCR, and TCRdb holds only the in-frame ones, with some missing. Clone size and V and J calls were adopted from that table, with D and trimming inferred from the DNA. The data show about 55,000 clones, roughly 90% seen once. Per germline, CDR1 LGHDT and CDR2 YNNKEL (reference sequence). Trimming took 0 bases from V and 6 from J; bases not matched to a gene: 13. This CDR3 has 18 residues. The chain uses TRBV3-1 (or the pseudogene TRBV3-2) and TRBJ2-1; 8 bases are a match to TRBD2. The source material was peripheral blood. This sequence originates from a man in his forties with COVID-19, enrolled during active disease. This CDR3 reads CASSQERRREGVGNEQFF. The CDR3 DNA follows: TGTGCCAGCAGCCAAGAACGTCGTCGGGAGGGAGTTGGCAATGAGCAGTTCTTC.